Detailed here is one TCR beta chain. Its antigen is not identified. The data were obtained in a study of shared clonotypes between healthy human individuals. Study at large: Three CD4 naive, three CD4 memory, two CD8 naive and one CD8 memory plate were used per donor. The study, taken as a whole, reports: Four donors shared about 5% of their naive CD4 clonotypes. Memory subsets generally showed lower estimated richness than naive subsets. Rarefaction exposed incomplete sorted-subset sequencing despite large depth.

The table came from immunoSEQ multiplex PCR; TCRdb's copy has only in-frame clones and leaves some out. The sample has hundreds of thousands of clones; about three quarters are singletons. CDR1 and CDR2 (germline): SGHVS, FQNEAQ. Trimming stripped 4 bases from V and 7 bases from J, with 22 bases between. The CDR3 totals 16 residues. The chain employs TRBV7-8 and TRBJ2-5; D is tentatively TRBD1 or TRBD2 (5 bases each). This receptor was identified in a woman aged 30 to 39 in good health. The sequencing input was memory CD4+ T cells sorted from blood. Indicated subset: CD45RA-negative fraction. The CDR3 reads CASSSQRPGRLMTQYF. The CDR3 DNA follows: TGTGCCAGCAGCTCACAGCGACCGGGACGGCTAATGACCCAGTACTTC. Complete variable domain (other parts from reference TRBV7-8 and TRBJ2-5): GAGVSQSPRYKVAKRGQDVALRCDPISGHVSLFWYQQALGQGPEFLTYFQNEAQLDKSGLPSDRFFAERPEGSVSTLKIQRTQQEDSAVYLCASSSQRPGRLMTQYFGPGTRLLVL.